This T cell receptor (beta chain) was sequenced in a study of identical twins. Whole-study findings and limits: There were fewer insertions in abundant cord blood beta clonotypes, but memory repertoires showed no such pattern. Possibly, invariant MAIT and iNKT cells partly confounded zero-insertion analyses.

Trimming shortened V by 2 bases and J by 0 bases, and 9 bases separated the two germline ends. Germline values: CDR1 SEHNR, CDR2 FQNEAQ (reference sequence). The CDR3 is 15 amino acids. TCRdb redid the calling of the 5' RACE reads with MiXCR, one entry per CDR3 protein. There are about 890,000 distinct CDR3 sequences in the sample; roughly an eighth occur only once, and 1.5% to 2% lies in the top ten. This clonotype was observed many times. Its antigen is still unknown. The same specimen was also included in a second study, on yellow fever vaccine responses in identical twins.

The chain employs TRBV7-9 and TRBJ2-3; tentative D call: TRBD1 (5 bases). The source material was PBMCs. The sequence was collected from a woman aged 18-29 years in good health. The CDR3 protein is CASSLSRASTDTQYF. DNA for the CDR3: TGTGCCAGCAGCTTATCCAGGGCCAGCACAGATACGCAGTATTTT.